Sequencing of this TCR beta chain was carried out in a study of blood T cells in healthy people across ages. Study background: Template switching caught about one barcoded beta molecule for each two T cells. Whole-study results and caveats: Higher diversity, along with more naive CD4+ cells, distinguished long-lived donors from aged donors.

Regarding this clonotype: Its antigen is still unknown. Since a much larger clone is just one base distant, this may be a read error.

The authors drew around 11 milliliters of peripheral blood from each donor. Every sample had a minimum of 6.5 million PBMCs isolated. With a J-beta primer mix and a sample-barcoded 5' primer, a second PCR ran 7 to 11 cycles. MiXCR, applied by TCRdb to the 5' RACE reads, yields one record per CDR3 protein. Of 1,300,000 or so distinct CDR3 sequences in the sample, around 59% were seen once. The CDR3 has 14 residues. Germline V CDR1 and CDR2: DFQATT, SNEGSKA (reference sequence). Trimming at V came to 6 bases and at J to 2 bases, leaving 9 bases not matched to a gene. The gene calls are TRBV20-1 and TRBJ2-7; 8 nucleotides match TRBD2. The sample taken for sequencing was blood. The receptor's source is a man younger than 35 in good health. The DNA for the CDR3 is TGCAGTGCAACCGACGGGAGGGGCCCCTACGAGCAGTACTTC. This encodes CSATDGRGPYEQYF.